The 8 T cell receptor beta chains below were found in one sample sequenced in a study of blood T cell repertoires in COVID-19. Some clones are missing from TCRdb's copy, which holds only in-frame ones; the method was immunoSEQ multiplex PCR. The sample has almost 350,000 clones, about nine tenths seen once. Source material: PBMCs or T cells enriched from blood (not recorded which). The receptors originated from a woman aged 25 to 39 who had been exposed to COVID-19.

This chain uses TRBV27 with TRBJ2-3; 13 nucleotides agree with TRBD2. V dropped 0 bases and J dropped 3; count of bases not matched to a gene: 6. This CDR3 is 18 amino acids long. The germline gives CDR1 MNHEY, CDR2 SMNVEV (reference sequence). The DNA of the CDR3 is TGTGCCAGCAGTTTATCGGCTCGGACTAGCGGGAGAACAGATACGCAGTATTTT. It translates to CASSLSARTSGRTDTQYF.

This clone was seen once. The DNA for the CDR3 is TGTGCCAGTAGTATAATGGGGGGGGCCTTGGATGAGCAGTTCTTC. It encodes CASSIMGGALDEQFF. The rearrangement links TRBV19 to TRBJ2-1; D may be TRBD2 (7 bases). CDR3 length: 15 amino acids. V shed 2 bases and J shed 8 bases, with 16 bases lying between them. Looked up from germline, CDR1 is LNHDA and CDR2 is SQIVND (reference sequence).

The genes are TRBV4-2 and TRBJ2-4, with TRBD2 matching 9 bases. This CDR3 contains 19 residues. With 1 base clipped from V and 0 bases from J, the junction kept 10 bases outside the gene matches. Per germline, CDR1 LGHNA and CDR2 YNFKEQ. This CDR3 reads CASSQGLAESALAKNIQYF. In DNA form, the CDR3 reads TGTGCCAGCAGCCAAGGACTAGCGGAATCCGCTTTAGCCAAAAACATTCAGTACTTC.

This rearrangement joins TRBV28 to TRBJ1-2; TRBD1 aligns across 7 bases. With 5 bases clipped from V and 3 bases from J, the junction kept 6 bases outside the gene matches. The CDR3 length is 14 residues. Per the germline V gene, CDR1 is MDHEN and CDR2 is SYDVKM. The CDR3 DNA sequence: TGTGCCAGCAGTGAAAGGGGGCGCGACTATGGCTACACCTTC. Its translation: CASSERGRDYGYTF.

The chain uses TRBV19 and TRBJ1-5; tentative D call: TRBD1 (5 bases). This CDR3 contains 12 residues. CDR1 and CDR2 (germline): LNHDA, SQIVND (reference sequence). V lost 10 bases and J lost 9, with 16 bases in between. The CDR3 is CATNTGGGPQHF. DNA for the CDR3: TGTGCCACCAACACGGGGGGAGGGCCCCAGCATTTT.

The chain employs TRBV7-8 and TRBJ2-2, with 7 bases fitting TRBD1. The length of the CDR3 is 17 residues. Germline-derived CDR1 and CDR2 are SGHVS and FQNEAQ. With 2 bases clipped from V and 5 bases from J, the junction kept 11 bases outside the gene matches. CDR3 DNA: TGTGCCAGCAGCTTACCTCGGGATACAGGGGTTACCGGGGAGCTGTTTTTT. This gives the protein CASSLPRDTGVTGELFF. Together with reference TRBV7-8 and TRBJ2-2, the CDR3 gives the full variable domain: GAGVSQSPRYKVAKRGQDVALRCDPISGHVSLFWYQQALGQGPEFLTYFQNEAQLDKSGLPSDRFFAERPEGSVSTLKIQRTQQEDSAVYLCASSLPRDTGVTGELFFGEGSRLTVL.

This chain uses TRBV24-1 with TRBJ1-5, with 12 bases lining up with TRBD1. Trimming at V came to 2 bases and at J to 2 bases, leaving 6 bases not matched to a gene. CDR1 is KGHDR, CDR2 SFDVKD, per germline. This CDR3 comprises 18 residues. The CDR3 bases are TGTGCCACCAGTGATTCCGGGACAGGGGGCTTGGGCAATCAGCCCCAGCATTTT. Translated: CATSDSGTGGLGNQPQHF.

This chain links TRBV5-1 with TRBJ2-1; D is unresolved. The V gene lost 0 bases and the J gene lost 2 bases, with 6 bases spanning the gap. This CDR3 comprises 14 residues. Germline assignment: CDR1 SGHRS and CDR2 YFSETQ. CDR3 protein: CASSLAAAYNEQFF. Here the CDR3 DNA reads TGCGCCAGCAGCTTGGCCGCAGCCTACAATGAGCAGTTCTTC.